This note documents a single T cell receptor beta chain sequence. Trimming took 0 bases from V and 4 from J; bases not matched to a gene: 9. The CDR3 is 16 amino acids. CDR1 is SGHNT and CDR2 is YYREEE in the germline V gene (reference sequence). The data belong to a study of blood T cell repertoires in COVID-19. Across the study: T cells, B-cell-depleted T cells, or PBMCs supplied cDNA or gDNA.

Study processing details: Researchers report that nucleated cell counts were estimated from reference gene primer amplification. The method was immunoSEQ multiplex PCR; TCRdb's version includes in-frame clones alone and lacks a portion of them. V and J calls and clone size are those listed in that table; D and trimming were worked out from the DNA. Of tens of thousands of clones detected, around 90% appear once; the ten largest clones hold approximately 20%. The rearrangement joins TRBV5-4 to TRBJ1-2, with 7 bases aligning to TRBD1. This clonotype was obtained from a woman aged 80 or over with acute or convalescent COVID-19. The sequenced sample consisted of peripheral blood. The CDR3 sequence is CASSLGRGQSFYGYTF. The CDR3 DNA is TGTGCCAGCAGCTTGGGGAGGGGACAGAGCTTCTATGGCTACACCTTC.